This TCR beta chain stems from a study of a mutant IDH1 vaccine in newly diagnosed glioma. As for the study in general: Either 4-6 weeks after radiotherapy alone or alongside temozolomide, vaccination was begun. The treated population exhibited a male proportion of roughly 62%, a female proportion of about 38%, and a mean age of around 40 years. Therapy received beforehand was radiotherapy, temozolomide, or both, with most patients given both.

Worth noting for this clone: Antigen: not known.

Time point here: week 5, during vaccination. Doses of 300 ug of mutant IDH1 20-mer peptide were given with topical imiquimod. Libraries were prepared by immunoSEQ multiplex PCR; TCRdb keeps only in-frame clonotypes and omits some of them. The repertoire consists of tens of thousands of clones, with about four fifths occurring once and the leading ten covering approximately 5.7%. This TCR derives from a man aged 35 to 55 with glioma. Here the sequenced sample was PBMCs, taken from a glioma patient whose treatment included an IDH1 peptide vaccine.

CDR3 region: CAWSKEIYEQYF. As DNA, the CDR3 is TGTGCCTGGAGTAAGGAGATCTACGAGCAGTACTTC. The chain uses TRBV30 and TRBJ2-7; D call uncertain. The CDR3 has 12 residues. V was trimmed by 2 bases and J by 3 bases, leaving 8 bases between them. The germline V gene has CDR1 GTSNPN and CDR2 SVGIG (reference sequence).